This T cell receptor beta chain emerged from a study of T cells in Graves' hyperthyroidism and ophthalmopathy. The V and J ends lost 6 bases and 4 bases respectively, with 13 bases between them. Germline CDR1 and CDR2: ENHRY and SYGVKD. The CDR3 covers 14 residues. This clonotype was detected many times. RNA transcripts served as the template for amplifying TCR beta CDR3 regions. During a first-round RT-PCR of the TCR CDR3, the HTBI primer set was used. MiXCR was run by TCRdb on the multiplex PCR reads, yielding one entry per CDR3 protein. The sample lists hundreds of thousands of distinct CDR3 sequences, approximately 14% seen once, with less than 15% in the top ten. The hyperthyroidism patients had all been newly diagnosed, and their disease duration was under 2 months. Their ages ranged from 18 to 65 years. Researchers barred patients who had uncontrolled infection, other autoimmune disease, pregnancy or lactation.

This TCR came from a woman younger than 35 with Graves' hyperthyroidism. Sequenced input: blood. V and J are TRBV10-3 and TRBJ1-5; no clear D gene. CDR3 sequence reads: CAISPGRENQPQHF. The CDR3 coding sequence is TGTGCCATCAGCCCAGGACGGGAAAATCAGCCCCAGCATTTT.